These 10 T cell receptor beta chains share one sample of origin, sequenced in a study of chemoradiotherapy in HPV16-positive cancers. Generated by immunoSEQ multiplex PCR, the TCRdb table keeps only in-frame clones and is missing some. The sample records 12,000 or so clones, around 80% being singletons. The sample was collected from a patient who underwent chemoradiotherapy. The source of these receptors is a human donor with HPV-associated anogenital cancer.

This clone was seen a handful of times. The chain links TRBV11-2 to TRBJ2-3; D is unresolved. The V end was cut by 7 bases, the J end by 4 bases, with 9 bases between. Germline CDR1 and CDR2: SGHAT and FQNNGV. The CDR3 extends over 12 amino acids. CDR3 DNA: TGTGCCAGCACCCTAAACCCAGATACGCAGTATTTT. Protein: CASTLNPDTQYF.

The chain has TRBV5-6 and TRBJ1-2; a weak D match, TRBD1 (6 bases). Germline lookup yields CDR1 SGHDT and CDR2 YYEEEE. Trimming removed 1 base at V and 0 bases at J, with 7 bases between. The CDR3 runs to 14 residues. The CDR3 loop is CASSLPGANYGYTF. CDR3 nucleotide sequence: TGTGCCAGCAGCTTGCCAGGGGCTAACTATGGCTACACCTTC.

This chain connects TRBV5-1 to TRBJ2-3, with a possible D match to TRBD2 (6 bases). CDR3 length: 16 residues. Germline CDR1 is SGHRS and CDR2 is YFSETQ. V was shortened by 3 bases and J by 5 bases, with 19 bases between the two germline ends. The CDR3 region has the DNA TGCGCCAGCAGCTATGGGGACTTCCCGAATGGAGATACGCAGTATTTT. Residues: CASSYGDFPNGDTQYF.

The chain carries TRBV19 and TRBJ1-1; D is perhaps TRBD1 (6 bases). CDR1 is LNHDA, CDR2 SQIVND, per germline (reference sequence). Trimming took 6 bases from V and 1 from J, leaving 9 bases between them. The CDR3 extends over 13 amino acids. This chain's CDR3 is CASRQQGNTEAFF. CDR3 sequence (DNA): TGTGCCAGTAGACAACAGGGGAACACTGAAGCTTTCTTT.

V usage is TRBV19 and J usage is TRBJ1-5; 10 bases agree with TRBD1. CDR1 LNHDA and CDR2 SQIVND come from the germline V gene (reference sequence). V lost 5 bases and J lost 6; bases outside the gene matches: 1. The CDR3 runs 13 residues. The CDR3 reads CASSGDRGQPQHF. DNA for the CDR3: TGTGCCAGTAGTGGGGACAGGGGTCAGCCCCAGCATTTT.

The chain joins TRBV6-6 to TRBJ2-3; D tentatively fits TRBD1 or TRBD2 (5 bases each). CDR1 and CDR2 from the germline V gene are MNHNY and SVGAGI (reference sequence). The germline V and J ends were trimmed by 2 bases and 5 bases, with 14 bases remaining between them. The CDR3 has 15 amino acids. DNA of the CDR3: TGTGCCAGCAGTTACGGGGGAGATTGGATAGATACGCAGTATTTT. Its protein product is CASSYGGDWIDTQYF.

The rearrangement links TRBV4-1 to TRBJ2-1, with 8 bases lining up with TRBD2. The trim removed 3 bases at V and 4 bases at J, leaving 5 bases unmatched. The CDR3 runs to 15 residues. From germline, CDR1 is MGHRA and CDR2 YSYEKL. The CDR3 reads CASSHGSGEYNEQFF. DNA for the CDR3: TGCGCCAGCAGCCATGGTAGCGGGGAGTACAATGAGCAGTTCTTC.

This chain connects TRBV27 to TRBJ1-3; D might be TRBD1 (5 bases). The CDR3 extends over 17 amino acids. Germline assignment: CDR1 MNHEY and CDR2 SMNVEV (reference sequence). V was clipped by 4 bases and J by 1 base, with 17 bases between them. In DNA form, the CDR3 reads TGTGCCAGCAGTTCCTGGGGGGGTCTATCGTCTGGAAACACCATATATTTT. It specifies CASSSWGGLSSGNTIYF.

This rearrangement joins TRBV11-2 to TRBJ2-7; the D gene is possibly TRBD1 (5 bases). CDR1 SGHAT and CDR2 FQNNGV come from the germline V gene. The CDR3 covers 16 residues. The V end was cut by 0 bases, the J end by 2 bases, with 14 bases between. The CDR3 protein is CASSLDGPQVPYEQYF. CDR3 in DNA: TGTGCCAGCAGCTTAGACGGACCACAGGTACCCTACGAGCAGTACTTC.

The rearrangement uses TRBV5-8 and TRBJ1-6, with 7 positions matching TRBD1. Per germline, CDR1 SGHTS and CDR2 YDEGEE. The CDR3 length is 15 residues. The V gene end was trimmed by 2 bases and the J gene end by 6 bases; junction bases not matched to a gene: 5. The CDR3 reads CASSLRDRSNSPLHF. The CDR3 nucleotides are TGTGCCAGCAGCTTAAGGGACAGAAGTAATTCACCCCTCCACTTT.